The 3 T cell receptor beta chains below were found in one sample sequenced in a study of blood T cell repertoires in COVID-19. Clones were read by immunoSEQ multiplex PCR, and TCRdb kept only the in-frame ones, dropping some. Seen here are tens of thousands of clones, 75% to 90% observed once, and the top ten hold roughly 10%. The specimen was peripheral blood. These receptors were obtained from a human donor in a cohort sampled during active COVID-19.

The V and J genes are TRBV10-2 and TRBJ2-1; D unresolved. Trimming stripped 1 base from V and 9 bases from J, with 7 bases between. CDR3 length: 12 residues. CDR1 is WSHSY, CDR2 SAAADI, per germline. CDR3 bases: TGCGCCAGCAGTGAGTTTCTCGGTGAGCAGTTCTTC. Translation: CASSEFLGEQFF.

The rearrangement uses TRBV10-3 and TRBJ2-1; D perhaps matches TRBD2 (6 bases). Trimming shortened V by 0 bases and J by 1 base, and 10 bases separated the two germline ends. Germline CDR1 ENHRY, CDR2 SYGVKD. The CDR3 spans 16 residues. CDR3 bases: TGTGCCATCAGTGAGTCTGTTGGGGGGTCCTACAATGAGCAGTTCTTC. Amino acids: CAISESVGGSYNEQFF.

This sequence joins TRBV29-1 and TRBJ2-1; 7 nucleotides align to TRBD2. CDR1 is SQVTM and CDR2 is ANQGSEA in the germline V gene. CDR3 length: 14 amino acids. Trimming removed 7 bases from V and 5 bases from J; junction bases left unmatched: 11. The CDR3 DNA follows: TGCAGCGCTAAACGGGGGGTGGTGAACAATGAGCAGTTCTTC. This codes for CSAKRGVVNNEQFF.